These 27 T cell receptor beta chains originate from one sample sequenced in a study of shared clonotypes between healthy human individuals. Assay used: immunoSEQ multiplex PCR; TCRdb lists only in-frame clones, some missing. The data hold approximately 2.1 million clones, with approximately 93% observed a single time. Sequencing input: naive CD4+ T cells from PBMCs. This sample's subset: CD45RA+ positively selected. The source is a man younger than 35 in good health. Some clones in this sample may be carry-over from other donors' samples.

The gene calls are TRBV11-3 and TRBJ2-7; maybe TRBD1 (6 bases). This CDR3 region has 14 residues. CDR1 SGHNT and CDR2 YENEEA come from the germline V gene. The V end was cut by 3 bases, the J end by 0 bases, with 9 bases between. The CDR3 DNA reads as TGTGCCAGCAGCTTTCAGGGGCCCTCCTACGAGCAGTACTTC. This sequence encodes CASSFQGPSYEQYF.

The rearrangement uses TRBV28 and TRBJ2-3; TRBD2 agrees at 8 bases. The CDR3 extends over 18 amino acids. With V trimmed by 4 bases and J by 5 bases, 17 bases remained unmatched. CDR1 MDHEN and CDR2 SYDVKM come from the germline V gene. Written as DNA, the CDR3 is TGTGCCAGCAGTTCCGCCCCTAACCGGGAGGGCCGTGGAGATACGCAGTATTTT. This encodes CASSSAPNREGRGDTQYF.

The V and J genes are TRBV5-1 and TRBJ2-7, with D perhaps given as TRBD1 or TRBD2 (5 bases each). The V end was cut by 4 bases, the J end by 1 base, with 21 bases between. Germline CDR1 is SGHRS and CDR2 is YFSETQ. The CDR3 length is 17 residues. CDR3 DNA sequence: TGCGCCAGCAGCCATCCTTTTTCCGGGACGGAGTCCTACGAGCAGTACTTC. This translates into CASSHPFSGTESYEQYF.

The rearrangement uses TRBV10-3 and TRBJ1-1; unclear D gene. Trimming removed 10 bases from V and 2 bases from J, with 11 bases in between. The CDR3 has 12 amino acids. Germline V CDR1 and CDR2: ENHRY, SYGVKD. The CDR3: CATQGRNTEAFF. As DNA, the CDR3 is TGTGCCACCCAAGGCCGCAACACTGAAGCTTTCTTT.

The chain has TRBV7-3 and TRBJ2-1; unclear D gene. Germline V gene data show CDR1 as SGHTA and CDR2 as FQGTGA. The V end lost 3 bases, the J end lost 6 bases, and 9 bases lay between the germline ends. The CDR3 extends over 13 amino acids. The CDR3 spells CASSFRVGNEQFF. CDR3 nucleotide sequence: TGTGCCAGCAGCTTTCGGGTGGGCAATGAGCAGTTCTTC.

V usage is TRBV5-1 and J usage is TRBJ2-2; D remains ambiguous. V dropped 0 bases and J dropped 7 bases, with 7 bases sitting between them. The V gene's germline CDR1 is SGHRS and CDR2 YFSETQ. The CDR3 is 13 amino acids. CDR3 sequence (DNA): TGCGCCAGCAGCTTGGGTGGTCGCGGGGAGCTGTTTTTT. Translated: CASSLGGRGELFF.

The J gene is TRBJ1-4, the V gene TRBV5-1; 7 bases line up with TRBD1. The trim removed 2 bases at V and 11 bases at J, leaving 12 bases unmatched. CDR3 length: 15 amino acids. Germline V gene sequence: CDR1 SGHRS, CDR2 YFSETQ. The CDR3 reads CASSFVTGNEGKLFF. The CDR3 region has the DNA TGCGCCAGCAGCTTTGTGACAGGGAATGAAGGGAAACTGTTTTTT.

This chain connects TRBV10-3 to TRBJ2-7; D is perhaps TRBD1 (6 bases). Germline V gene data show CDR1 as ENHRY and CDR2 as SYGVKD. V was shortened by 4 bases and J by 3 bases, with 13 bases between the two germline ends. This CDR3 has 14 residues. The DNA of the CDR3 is TGTGCCATCAGTGTCGGACAGCTCCACTACGAGCAGTACTTC. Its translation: CAISVGQLHYEQYF.

Written as DNA, the CDR3 is TGTGCCAGCAGCTTGGTACCGCTAGGCTCCTACGAGCAGTACTTC. Translation: CASSLVPLGSYEQYF. The rearrangement uses TRBV7-6 and TRBJ2-7, with D hard to call. This CDR3 comprises 15 residues. Germline V CDR1 and CDR2: SGHVS, FNYEAQ. The V end was cut by 3 bases, the J end by 0 bases, with 12 bases between. The full variable domain, with the rest looked up from reference TRBV7-6 and TRBJ2-7, is GAGVSQSPRYKVTKRGQDVALRCDPISGHVSLYWYRQALGQGPEFLTYFNYEAQQDKSGLPNDRFSAERPEGSISTLTIQRTEQRDSAMYRCASSLVPLGSYEQYFGPGTRLTVT.

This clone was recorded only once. The CDR3 DNA reads TGTGCCAGCAGCGTAGGTATGACGGCGGGGCAAGAGACCCAGTACTTC. Translated, it gives CASSVGMTAGQETQYF. The rearrangement uses TRBV9 and TRBJ2-5, with a possible D match to TRBD2 (6 bases). Deletions cut 0 bases from V and 2 bases from J, with 14 bases between. The CDR3 has 16 residues. Germline V gene lookup returns CDR1 SGDLS and CDR2 YYNGEE.

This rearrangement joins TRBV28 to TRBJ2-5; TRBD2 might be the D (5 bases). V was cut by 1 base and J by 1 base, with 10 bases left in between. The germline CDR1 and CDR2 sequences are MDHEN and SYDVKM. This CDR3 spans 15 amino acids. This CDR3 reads CASSLLRLAQETQYF. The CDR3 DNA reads TGTGCCAGCAGTTTATTGCGGCTAGCCCAAGAGACCCAGTACTTC.

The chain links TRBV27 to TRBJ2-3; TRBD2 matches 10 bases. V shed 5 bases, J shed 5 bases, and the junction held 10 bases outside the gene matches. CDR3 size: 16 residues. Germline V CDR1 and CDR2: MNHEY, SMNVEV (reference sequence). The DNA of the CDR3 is TGTGCCAGCAGTACCTTGACTAGCGGGTGGGTAGATACGCAGTATTTT. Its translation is CASSTLTSGWVDTQYF.

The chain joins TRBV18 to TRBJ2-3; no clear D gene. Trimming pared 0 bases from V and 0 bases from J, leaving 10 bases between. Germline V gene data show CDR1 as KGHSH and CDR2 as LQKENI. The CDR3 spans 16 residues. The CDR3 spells CASSPPSSDSTDTQYF. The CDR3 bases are TGTGCCAGCTCACCACCCTCCAGCGACAGCACAGATACGCAGTATTTT.

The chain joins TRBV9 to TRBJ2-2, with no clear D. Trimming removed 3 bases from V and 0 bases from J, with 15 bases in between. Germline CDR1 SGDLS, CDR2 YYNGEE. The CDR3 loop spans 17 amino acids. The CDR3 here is CASSGQPTDANTGELFF. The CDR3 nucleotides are TGTGCCAGCAGCGGTCAGCCTACAGACGCGAACACCGGGGAGCTGTTTTTT.

The CDR3 protein is CASSHRAGGGGYTF. In DNA form, the CDR3 reads TGTGCCAGCAGTCACCGGGCAGGGGGAGGTGGCTACACCTTC. The rearrangement joins TRBV6-5 to TRBJ1-2; 7 bases line up with TRBD1. The CDR3 is 14 residues long. The germline CDR1 and CDR2 sequences are MNHEY and SVGAGI. The V segment lost 5 bases and the J segment 7 bases; nucleotides outside the gene matches: 10.

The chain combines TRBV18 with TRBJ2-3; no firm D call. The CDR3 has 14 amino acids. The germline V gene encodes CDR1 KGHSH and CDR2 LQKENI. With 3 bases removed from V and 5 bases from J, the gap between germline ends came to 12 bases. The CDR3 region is CASSPRPWEDTQYF. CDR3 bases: TGTGCCAGCTCACCCCGGCCGTGGGAAGATACGCAGTATTTT.

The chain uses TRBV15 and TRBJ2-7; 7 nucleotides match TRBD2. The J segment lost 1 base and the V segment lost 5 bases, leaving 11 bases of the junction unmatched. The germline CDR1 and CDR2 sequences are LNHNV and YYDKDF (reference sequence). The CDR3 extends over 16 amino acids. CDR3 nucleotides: TGTGCCACCAGCGAGTGGGGGAGGGGAGGGTCCTACGAGCAGTACTTC. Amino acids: CATSEWGRGGSYEQYF.

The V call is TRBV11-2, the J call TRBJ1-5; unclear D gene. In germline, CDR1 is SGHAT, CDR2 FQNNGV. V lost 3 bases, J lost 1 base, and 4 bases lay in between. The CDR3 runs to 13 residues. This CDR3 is CASSFESNQPQHF. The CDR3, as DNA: TGTGCCAGCAGCTTTGAAAGCAATCAGCCCCAGCATTTT.

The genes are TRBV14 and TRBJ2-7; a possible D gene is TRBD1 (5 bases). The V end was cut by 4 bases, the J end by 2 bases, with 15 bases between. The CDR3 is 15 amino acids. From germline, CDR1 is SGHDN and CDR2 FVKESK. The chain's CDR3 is CASSPLYGQTYEQYF. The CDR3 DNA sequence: TGTGCCAGCAGCCCCCTTTATGGACAAACCTACGAGCAGTACTTC.

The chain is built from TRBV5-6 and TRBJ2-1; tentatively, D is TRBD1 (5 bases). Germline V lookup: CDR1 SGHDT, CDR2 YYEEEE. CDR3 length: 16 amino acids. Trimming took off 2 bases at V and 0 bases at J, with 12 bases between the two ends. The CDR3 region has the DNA TGTGCCAGCAGCTTCCAGGGTATAGCCTCCTACAATGAGCAGTTCTTC. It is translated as CASSFQGIASYNEQFF.

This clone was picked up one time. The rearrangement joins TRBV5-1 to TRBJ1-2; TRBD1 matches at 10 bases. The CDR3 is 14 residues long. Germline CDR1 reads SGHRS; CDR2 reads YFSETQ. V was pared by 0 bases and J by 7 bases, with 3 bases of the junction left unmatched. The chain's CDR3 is CASSLGDRGSGYTF. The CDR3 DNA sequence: TGCGCCAGCAGCTTGGGGGACAGGGGCTCTGGCTACACCTTC.

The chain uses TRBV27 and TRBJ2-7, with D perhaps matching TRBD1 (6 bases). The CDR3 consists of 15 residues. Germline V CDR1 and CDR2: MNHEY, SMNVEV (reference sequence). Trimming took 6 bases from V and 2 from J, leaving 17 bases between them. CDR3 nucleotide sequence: TGTGCCAGCAGAACACTTTACGGACAGACCTACGAGCAGTACTTC. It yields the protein CASRTLYGQTYEQYF.

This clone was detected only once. CDR3 sequence (DNA): TGTGCCAGCATTTCTCCGGACAGGGGGCGGACTGAAGCTTTCTTT. This gives the protein CASISPDRGRTEAFF. The rearrangement uses TRBV6-5 and TRBJ1-1; TRBD1 matches 11 bases. CDR1 MNHEY and CDR2 SVGAGI come from the germline V gene. With V trimmed by 7 bases and J by 5 bases, 9 bases remained unmatched. This CDR3 spans 15 amino acids.

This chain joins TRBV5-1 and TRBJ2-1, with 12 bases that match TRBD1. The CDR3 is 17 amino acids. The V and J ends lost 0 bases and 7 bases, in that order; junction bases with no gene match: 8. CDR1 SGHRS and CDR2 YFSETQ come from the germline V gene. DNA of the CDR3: TGCGCCAGCAGCTTGGGTTTCGGGACAGGGGGCAGGAATGAGCAGTTCTTC. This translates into CASSLGFGTGGRNEQFF.

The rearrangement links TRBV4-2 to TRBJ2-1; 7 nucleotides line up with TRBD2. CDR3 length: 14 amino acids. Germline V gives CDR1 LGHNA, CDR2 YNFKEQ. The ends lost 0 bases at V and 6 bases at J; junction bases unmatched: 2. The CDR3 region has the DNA TGTGCCAGCAGCCAAGATTCTAGCGGCAATGAGCAGTTCTTC. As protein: CASSQDSSGNEQFF.

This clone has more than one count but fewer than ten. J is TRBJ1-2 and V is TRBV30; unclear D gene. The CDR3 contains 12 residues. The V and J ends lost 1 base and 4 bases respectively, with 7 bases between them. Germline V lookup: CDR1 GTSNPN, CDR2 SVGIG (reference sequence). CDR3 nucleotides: TGTGCCTGGAGTGGTCACAGCTATGGCTACACCTTC. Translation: CAWSGHSYGYTF.

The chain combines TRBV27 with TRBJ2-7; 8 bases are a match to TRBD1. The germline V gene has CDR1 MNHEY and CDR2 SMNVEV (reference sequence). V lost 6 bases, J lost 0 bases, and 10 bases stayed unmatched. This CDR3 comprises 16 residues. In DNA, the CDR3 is TGTGCCAGCAGCCCCCAGGGGACAGGCAGCTCCTACGAGCAGTACTTC. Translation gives CASSPQGTGSSYEQYF.